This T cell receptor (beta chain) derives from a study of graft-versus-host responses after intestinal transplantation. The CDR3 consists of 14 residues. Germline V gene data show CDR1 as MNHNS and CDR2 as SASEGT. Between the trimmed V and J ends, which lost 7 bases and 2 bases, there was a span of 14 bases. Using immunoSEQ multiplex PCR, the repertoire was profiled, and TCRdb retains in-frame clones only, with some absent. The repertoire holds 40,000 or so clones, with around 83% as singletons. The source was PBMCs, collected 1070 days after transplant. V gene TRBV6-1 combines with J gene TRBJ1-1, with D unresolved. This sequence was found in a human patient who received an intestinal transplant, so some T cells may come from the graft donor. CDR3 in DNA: TGTGCCAGCAACCTAAAGGCAGATAACACTGAAGCTTTCTTT. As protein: CASNLKADNTEAFF.